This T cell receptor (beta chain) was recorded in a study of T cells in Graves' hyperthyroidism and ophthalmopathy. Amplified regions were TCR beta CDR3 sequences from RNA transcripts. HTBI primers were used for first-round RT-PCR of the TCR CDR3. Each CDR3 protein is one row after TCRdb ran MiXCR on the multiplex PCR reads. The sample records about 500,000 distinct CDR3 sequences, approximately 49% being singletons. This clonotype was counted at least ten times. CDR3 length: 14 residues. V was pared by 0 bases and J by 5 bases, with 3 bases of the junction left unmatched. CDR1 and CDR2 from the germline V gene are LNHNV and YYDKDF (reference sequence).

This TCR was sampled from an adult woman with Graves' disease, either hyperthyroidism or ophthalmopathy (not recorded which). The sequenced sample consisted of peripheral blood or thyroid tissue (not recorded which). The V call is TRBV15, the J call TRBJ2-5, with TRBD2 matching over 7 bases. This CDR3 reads CATSREGGKETQYF. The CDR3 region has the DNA TGTGCCACCAGCAGAGAGGGGGGGAAGGAGACCCAGTACTTC.